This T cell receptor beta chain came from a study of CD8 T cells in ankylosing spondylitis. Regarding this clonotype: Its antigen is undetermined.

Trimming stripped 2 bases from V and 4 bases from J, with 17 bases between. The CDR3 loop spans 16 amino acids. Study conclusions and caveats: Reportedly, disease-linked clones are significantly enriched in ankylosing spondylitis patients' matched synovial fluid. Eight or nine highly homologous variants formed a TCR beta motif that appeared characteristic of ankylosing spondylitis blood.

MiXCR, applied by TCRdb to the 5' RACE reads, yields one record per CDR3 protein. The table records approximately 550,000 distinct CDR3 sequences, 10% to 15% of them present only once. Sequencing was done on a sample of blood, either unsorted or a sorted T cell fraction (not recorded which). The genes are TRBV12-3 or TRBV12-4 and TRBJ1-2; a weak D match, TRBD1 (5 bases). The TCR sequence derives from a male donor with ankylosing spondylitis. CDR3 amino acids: CASSLSGGGTGYGYTF. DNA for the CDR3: TGTGCCAGCAGTTTAAGTGGTGGAGGGACGGGCTATGGCTACACCTTC.